The 29 T cell receptor beta chains below all came from one sample that was sequenced in a study of blood T cells in healthy people across ages. Alongside a J-beta primer mix, a sample-barcoded 5' primer served in a second PCR lasting 7 to 11 cycles. TCRdb re-analysed the 5' RACE reads in MiXCR, keeping a single row per CDR3 protein. The profile shows just under 750,000 distinct CDR3 sequences, around a fifth of them singletons. The sample was blood. Receptors originate from an older man in good health.

This chain joins TRBV20-1 and TRBJ1-5; TRBD1 aligns across 7 bases. J gave up 6 bases and V 3 bases, and 8 bases lay outside the gene matches. Germline V gene lookup returns CDR1 DFQATT and CDR2 SNEGSKA (reference sequence). CDR3 length: 14 amino acids. CDR3 region: CSASPRQGSQPQHF. CDR3 nucleotide sequence: TGCAGTGCTAGCCCTAGACAGGGTAGTCAGCCCCAGCATTTT.

Many counts were recorded for this clonotype. Here the CDR3 DNA reads TGTGCCAGCAGGCCGGACAGTGGGAATTCACCCCTCCACTTT. It translates to CASRPDSGNSPLHF. The V call is TRBV7-9, the J call TRBJ1-6; tentatively, D is TRBD1 (6 bases). V was cut by 6 bases and J by 7 bases, with 13 bases left in between. This CDR3 contains 14 residues. Germline lookup yields CDR1 SEHNR and CDR2 FQNEAQ (reference sequence).

V gene TRBV6-5 combines with J gene TRBJ1-5; 9 bases align to TRBD1. The germline V gene has CDR1 MNHEY and CDR2 SVGAGI. With V trimmed by 8 bases and J by 10 bases, 15 bases remained unmatched. This CDR3 spans 15 amino acids. The CDR3 sequence is CASATRTGDLGPQHF. In DNA form, the CDR3 reads TGTGCCAGCGCCACCCGGACAGGGGACCTAGGTCCCCAGCATTTT.

The chain joins TRBV11-2 to TRBJ1-1; D perhaps matches TRBD1 (6 bases). The V and J ends lost 5 bases and 0 bases respectively, with 10 bases between them. Germline CDR1 is SGHAT and CDR2 is FQNNGV. The CDR3 covers 14 residues. Here the CDR3 reads CASSGWTVNTEAFF. In nucleotides, the CDR3 is TGTGCCAGCAGCGGATGGACAGTGAACACTGAAGCTTTCTTT.

The rearrangement uses TRBV20-1 and TRBJ2-1, with TRBD1 matching 9 bases. V gave up 0 bases and J gave up 7 bases; unmatched junction bases: 10. The germline V gene encodes CDR1 DFQATT and CDR2 SNEGSKA (reference sequence). The CDR3 is 16 residues long. CDR3 DNA sequence: TGCAGTGCTAGAGACAAGGACAGGGGACATGTGAATGAGCAGTTCTTC. Translated: CSARDKDRGHVNEQFF.

CDR3 region: CASSSSRTGMRFEQFF. The CDR3 DNA is TGTGCCAGCAGTTCATCCCGGACAGGGATGAGATTTGAGCAGTTCTTC. This chain connects TRBV12-3 or TRBV12-4 to TRBJ2-1; 8 positions match TRBD1. The CDR3 spans 16 residues. Germline trimming cut 4 bases from V and 9 bases from J; bases unmatched to any gene: 14.

This clonotype was seen more than once but under ten times. The chain employs TRBV6-5 and TRBJ2-1; TRBD1 matches 7 bases. The J segment lost 4 bases and the V segment lost 6 bases, leaving 9 bases of the junction unmatched. The CDR3 length is 15 residues. Germline CDR1 MNHEY, CDR2 SVGAGI. In DNA, the CDR3 is TGTGCCAGCAGCCTAGACAGGGCCGGGTACAATGAGCAGTTCTTC. Encoded protein: CASSLDRAGYNEQFF.

This clonotype was observed a handful of times. The chain links TRBV12-3 or TRBV12-4 to TRBJ2-5; 7 bases are shared with TRBD1. Trimming took 6 bases from V and 3 from J; bases not matched to a gene: 7. The CDR3 is 14 amino acids. For the CDR3, the DNA is TGTGCCAGCAGCCAGGGGACAGAAGAAGAGACCCAGTACTTC. It encodes CASSQGTEEETQYF.

The chain employs TRBV20-1 and TRBJ2-5, with a tentative D call TRBD1 (5 bases). The closer fit of TRBJ2-1 to the DNA end suggests the J call may be wrong. CDR3 length: 15 amino acids. Germline V gene data show CDR1 as DFQATT and CDR2 as SNEGSKA (reference sequence). The CDR3 loop reads CSARVIGAFNNEQFF. CDR3 coding DNA: TGCAGTGCTAGAGTTATAGGGGCTTTTAACAATGAGCAGTTCTTC.

The rearrangement uses TRBV29-1 and TRBJ1-5, with a possible D match to TRBD1 (6 bases). Germline V lookup: CDR1 SQVTM, CDR2 ANQGSEA. CDR3 length equals 15 residues. The V gene lost 4 bases and the J gene lost 9 bases, with 22 bases spanning the gap. DNA of the CDR3: TGCAGCGTTGGCGGAACAGGGTTGGATGGTCGGCCCCAGCATTTT. It translates to CSVGGTGLDGRPQHF.

This clonotype came up a few times. The chain recombines TRBV6-5 with TRBJ1-1; D is possibly TRBD1 (6 bases). CDR3 length equals 15 residues. Per germline, CDR1 MNHEY and CDR2 SVGAGI. Trimming left V 2 bases short and J 4 bases short, with 14 bases between. CDR3 coding DNA: TGTGCCAGCAGTTACCTGGTAAAAGGGGGCACTGAAGCTTTCTTT. This gives the protein CASSYLVKGGTEAFF.

The gene calls are TRBV25-1 and TRBJ2-7; D possibly corresponds to TRBD1 (5 bases). This CDR3 spans 11 amino acids. Germline CDR1 is MGHDK and CDR2 is SYGVNS. This CDR3 is CARSVGAEQYV. The CDR3 DNA reads as TGTGCCAGGAGTGTAGGGGCAGAGCAGTACGTC.

This clonotype was seen a few times. V and J are TRBV12-3 or TRBV12-4 and TRBJ2-5; 9 bases are a match to TRBD1. After removal of 5 bases from V and 5 bases from J, the junction contained 0 bases not matched to a gene. The length of the CDR3 is 12 residues. CDR3 protein: CASSDRGETQYF. Written as DNA, the CDR3 is TGTGCCAGCAGTGACAGGGGGGAGACCCAGTACTTC.

This clonotype occurred a few times. The chain carries TRBV7-8 and TRBJ1-1; D may be TRBD1 (5 bases). This CDR3 spans 17 amino acids. V was pared by 2 bases and J by 0 bases, with 16 bases between. CDR1 SGHVS and CDR2 FQNEAQ come from the germline V gene. CDR3 coding DNA: TGTGCCAGCAGCTTACAAACTTGGGGGACGATGAACACTGAAGCTTTCTTT. This encodes CASSLQTWGTMNTEAFF.

In this sample, this clonotype turned up once. One junction end does not reproduce the germline sequence, and a read error may be involved. This chain links TRBV29-1 with TRBJ2-4; TRBD1 is a possible D gene (6 bases). The CDR3 sequence is 15 residues long. Germline-derived CDR1 and CDR2 are SQVTM and ANQGSEA. This chain's CDR3 is CSAIGRGGSKNIQNF. The CDR3 bases are TGCAGCGCCATTGGACGAGGGGGTTCCAAAAACATTCAGAACTTC.

There are a few counts of this clonotype. A read error may produce the germline difference seen at one junction end. The V call is TRBV2, the J call TRBJ2-7, with D hard to call. Germline V CDR1 and CDR2: SNHLY, FYNNEI. The CDR3 consists of 14 residues. This chain's CDR3 is CAGSDATGKYEQYF. In DNA, the CDR3 is TGTGCCGGCAGTGATGCCACGGGCAAGTACGAGCAGTACTTC.

Worth noting for this clonotype: This may arise from a read error, as a much more abundant clone is one base away. The chain has TRBV6-2 or TRBV6-3 and TRBJ2-5, with TRBD2 identical over 14 bases. The J call is in doubt because the DNA end fits TRBJ2-1 better. Germline V lookup: CDR1 MNHEY, CDR2 SVGEGT. CDR3 length equals 13 residues. This chain's CDR3 is CAIRTSGRTEQFF. The CDR3 nucleotides are TGTGCCATCCGGACTAGCGGGAGGACTGAGCAGTTCTTC.

The CDR3, as DNA: TGTGCCAGCAGCGTATTGAATAGCGGGGCCACCGGGGAGCTGTTTTTT. Translation: CASSVLNSGATGELFF. The chain couples TRBV9 to TRBJ2-2, with TRBD2 matching over 8 bases. Germline V lookup: CDR1 SGDLS, CDR2 YYNGEE. V gave up 1 base and J gave up 4 bases; unmatched junction bases: 6. The CDR3 contains 16 residues.

The chain has TRBV20-1 and TRBJ2-3; D is tentatively TRBD1 or TRBD2 (5 bases each). Germline loops: CDR1 DFQATT, CDR2 SNEGSKA (reference sequence). This CDR3 spans 15 amino acids. Trimming cost V 6 bases and J 1 base, with 17 bases left between them. CDR3 sequence reads: CSANAGTEGTDTQYF. CDR3 DNA sequence: TGCAGTGCAAACGCCGGGACGGAGGGCACAGATACGCAGTATTTT.

In its sample, this clonotype was seen a few times. The chain uses TRBV24-1 and TRBJ1-1, with D perhaps TRBD1 (6 bases). This CDR3 is 12 amino acids long. The V end was cut by 2 bases, the J end by 8 bases, with 8 bases between. The V gene's germline CDR1 is KGHDR and CDR2 SFDVKD. CDR3 residues: CATSDYGGEAFF. CDR3 nucleotides: TGTGCCACCAGTGATTATGGGGGCGAAGCTTTCTTT.

V is TRBV28 and J is TRBJ2-1, with TRBD2 matching 9 bases. The CDR3 extends over 14 amino acids. V was pared by 6 bases and J by 4 bases, with 4 bases of the junction left unmatched. CDR1 is MDHEN, CDR2 SYDVKM, per germline. CDR3 sequence (DNA): TGTGCCAGCAGGGGCGGGGGGGTATACAATGAGCAGTTCTTC. Protein product: CASRGGGVYNEQFF.

This clonotype was counted between two and nine times. This chain joins TRBV20-1 and TRBJ2-3, with D perhaps matching TRBD1 (5 bases). Germline lookup yields CDR1 DFQATT and CDR2 SNEGSKA (reference sequence). The V and J ends lost 6 bases and 4 bases respectively, with 20 bases between them. The CDR3 spans 15 residues. CDR3 sequence: CSATSGAGNADTQYF. CDR3 DNA sequence: TGCAGTGCCACGAGTGGGGCAGGGAATGCAGATACGCAGTATTTT.

This clonotype was found once. The chain recombines TRBV3-1 with TRBJ2-5, with 11 bases that match TRBD2. With V trimmed by 4 bases and J by 4 bases, 8 bases remained unmatched. The CDR3 is 16 residues long. In germline, CDR1 is LGHDT, CDR2 YNNKEL (reference sequence). The CDR3 DNA is TGTGCCAGCAGCCTGGTAGCGGGAGGGACTTTAGAGACCCAGTACTTC. Its protein product is CASSLVAGGTLETQYF.

V usage is TRBV19 and J usage is TRBJ2-7, with 9 bases identical to TRBD1. Losses at the gene ends were 5 bases for V and 5 bases for J; bases not matched to a gene: 7. CDR3 length: 14 residues. Germline lookup yields CDR1 LNHDA and CDR2 SQIVND (reference sequence). This chain's CDR3 is CASSDRDRVNEQYV. The CDR3 DNA reads TGTGCCAGTAGTGACCGGGACAGGGTAAACGAGCAGTACGTC.

This clonotype showed up just a few times. The V gene is TRBV19, the J gene TRBJ2-3; 7 bases fit TRBD2. J was trimmed by 3 bases and V by 8 bases; bases with no gene match: 11. The germline CDR1 and CDR2 sequences are LNHDA and SQIVND (reference sequence). CDR3 length equals 15 residues. Here the CDR3 DNA reads TGTGCCAGTGGGGCGGGGGTCGGGTCGACAGATACGCAGTATTTT. Residues: CASGAGVGSTDTQYF.

The chain employs TRBV28 and TRBJ2-7; 15 bases fit TRBD2. V trimming: 4 bases; J trimming: 6 bases; junction bases outside the gene matches: 4. Looked up from germline, CDR1 is MDHEN and CDR2 is SYDVKM. The CDR3 covers 15 residues. The CDR3, as DNA: TGTGCCAGCAGTTGGACTAGCGGGAGGGCCCGCGAGCAGTACTTC. It is translated as CASSWTSGRAREQYF.

This clonotype was picked up a small number of times. This chain joins TRBV7-2 and TRBJ2-7, with D tentatively TRBD1 (6 bases). This CDR3 has 13 amino acids. From germline, CDR1 is SGHTA and CDR2 FQGNSA. V gave up 1 base and J gave up 7 bases, with 11 bases separating them. CDR3 sequence (DNA): TGTGCCAGCAGCTTAGTGACGGGACAAGAGCAGTACGTC. Amino acids: CASSLVTGQEQYV.

This clonotype was counted a few times. One end of the junction is discordant with germline, which a read error may explain. The V call is TRBV12-3 or TRBV12-4, the J call TRBJ2-6; perhaps D is TRBD1 or TRBD2 (6 bases each). This CDR3 comprises 21 residues. This chain's CDR3 is CASTSWARGTPENSGTNVLTF. The CDR3 coding sequence is TGTGCCAGCACCAGTTGGGCAAGGGGGACTCCGGAAAACTCTGGGACCAACGTCCTGACTTTC.

A single count supports this clonotype. The chain carries TRBV20-1 and TRBJ1-2; tentative D call: TRBD1 (5 bases). The CDR3 has 13 amino acids. Trimming took 6 bases from V and 2 from J, leaving 13 bases between them. Germline V CDR1 and CDR2: DFQATT, SNEGSKA (reference sequence). CDR3 in DNA: TGCAGTGCCTGGGCCGGGGGGAACTATGGCTACACCTTC. This codes for CSAWAGGNYGYTF.